The clone carrying this T cell receptor beta chain appeared a single time. What it binds is unknown. RNA in amounts of roughly 0.45 to 1 ug was reverse transcribed with random hexamers. TCRdb analysed the immunoSEQ multiplex PCR reads with MiXCR anew, one entry per CDR3 protein. The sample yields 330,000 or so distinct CDR3 sequences, 65% to 90% seen once. These data come from a study of CD8 T cells in Susac syndrome. Study-wide results and caveats: Individuals included in the TCR sequencing and HLA analysis were acknowledged by the study to be relatively few in number.

CD8+ and CD4+ T cells from blood underwent TCR beta sequencing, which was carried out in a high-throughput format. In the multiple sclerosis control group, patients were treatment-naive and had stable or active relapsing-remitting disease. Sequencing used CD8+ T cells from PBMCs. The sequence came from a human donor with multiple sclerosis.

As DNA, the CDR3 is TGCAGTGCTAGATCGGCGGGAGGGCCGGAGTACGAGCAGTACTTC. As protein: CSARSAGGPEYEQYF. V gene TRBV20-1 combines with J gene TRBJ2-7; 9 bases are a match to TRBD2. The CDR3 extends over 15 amino acids. Per germline, CDR1 DFQATT and CDR2 SNEGSKA (reference sequence). With 2 bases clipped from V and 4 bases from J, the junction kept 9 bases outside the gene matches.